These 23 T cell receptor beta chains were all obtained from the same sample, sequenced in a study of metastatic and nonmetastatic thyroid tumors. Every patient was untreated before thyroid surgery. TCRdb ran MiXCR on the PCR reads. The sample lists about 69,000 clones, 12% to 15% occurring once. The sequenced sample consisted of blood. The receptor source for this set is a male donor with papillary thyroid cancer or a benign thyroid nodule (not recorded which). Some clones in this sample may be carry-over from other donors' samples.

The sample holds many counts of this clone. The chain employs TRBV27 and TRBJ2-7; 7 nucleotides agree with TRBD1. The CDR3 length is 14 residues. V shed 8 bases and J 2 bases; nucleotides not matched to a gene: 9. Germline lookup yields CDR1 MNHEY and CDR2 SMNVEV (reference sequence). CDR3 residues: CASSQGGKTYEQYF. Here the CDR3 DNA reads TGTGCCAGCTCCCAAGGGGGCAAGACCTACGAGCAGTACTTC.

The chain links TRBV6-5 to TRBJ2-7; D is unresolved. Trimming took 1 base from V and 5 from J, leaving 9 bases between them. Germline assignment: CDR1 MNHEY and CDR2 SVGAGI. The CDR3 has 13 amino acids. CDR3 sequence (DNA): TGTGCCAGCAGTTACTACTACGGTAACGAGCAGTACTTC. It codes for CASSYYYGNEQYF.

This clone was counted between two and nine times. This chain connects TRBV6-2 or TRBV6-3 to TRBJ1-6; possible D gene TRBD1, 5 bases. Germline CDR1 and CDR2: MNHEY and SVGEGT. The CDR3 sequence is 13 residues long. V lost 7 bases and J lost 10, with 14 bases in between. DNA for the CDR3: TGTGCCAGCAACCCGGGGGGATGGTCACCCCTCCACTTT. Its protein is CASNPGGWSPLHF.

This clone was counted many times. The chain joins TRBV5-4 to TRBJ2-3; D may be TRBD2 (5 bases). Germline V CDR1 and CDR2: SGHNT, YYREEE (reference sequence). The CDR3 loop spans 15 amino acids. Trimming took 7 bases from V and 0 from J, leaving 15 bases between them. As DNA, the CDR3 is TGTGCCAGCTCGGAACGGGAAGCTAGCACAGATACGCAGTATTTT. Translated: CASSEREASTDTQYF. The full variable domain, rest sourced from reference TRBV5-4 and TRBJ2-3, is ETGVTQSPTHLIKTRGQQVTLRCSSQSGHNTVSWYQQALGQGPQFIFQYYREEENGRGNFPPRFSGLQFPNYSSELNVNALELDDSALYLCASSEREASTDTQYFGPGTRLTVL.

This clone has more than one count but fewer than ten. CDR3 loop: CASSSSGTGNSTLHF. CDR3 bases: TGTGCCAGCAGTTCATCCGGGACAGGGAATTCAACACTCCACTTT. The chain couples TRBV28 to TRBJ1-6; 9 bases are a match to TRBD1. The V segment lost 4 bases and the J segment 16 bases; nucleotides outside the gene matches: 14. Germline V CDR1 and CDR2: MDHEN, SYDVKM. The CDR3 spans 15 residues.

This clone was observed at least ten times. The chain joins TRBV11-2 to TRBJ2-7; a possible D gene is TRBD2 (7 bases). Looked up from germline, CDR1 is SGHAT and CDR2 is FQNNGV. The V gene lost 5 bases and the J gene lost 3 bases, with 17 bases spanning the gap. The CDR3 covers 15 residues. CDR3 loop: CASSPLRGAGYEQYV. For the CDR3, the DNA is TGTGCCAGCAGCCCACTACGGGGGGCTGGCTACGAGCAGTACGTC.

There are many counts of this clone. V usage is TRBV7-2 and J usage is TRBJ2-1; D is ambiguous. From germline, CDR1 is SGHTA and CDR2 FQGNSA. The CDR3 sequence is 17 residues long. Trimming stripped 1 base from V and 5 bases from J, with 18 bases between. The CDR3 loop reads CASSLGGLGSRNNEQFF. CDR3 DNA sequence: TGTGCCAGCAGCTTAGGGGGTCTAGGGTCCCGAAACAATGAGCAGTTCTTC.

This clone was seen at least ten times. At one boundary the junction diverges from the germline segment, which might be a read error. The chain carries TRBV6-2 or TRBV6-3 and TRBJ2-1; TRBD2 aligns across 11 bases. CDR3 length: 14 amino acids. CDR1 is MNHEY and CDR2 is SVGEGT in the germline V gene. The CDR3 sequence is CAGRRLAGNNEQFF. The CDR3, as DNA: TGTGCCGGCAGACGACTAGCGGGGAACAATGAGCAGTTCTTC.

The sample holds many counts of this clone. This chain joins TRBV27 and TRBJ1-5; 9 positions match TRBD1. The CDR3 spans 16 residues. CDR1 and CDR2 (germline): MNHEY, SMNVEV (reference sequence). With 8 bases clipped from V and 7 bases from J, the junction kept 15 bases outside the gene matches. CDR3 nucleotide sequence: TGTGCCAGCCGATCGGGCGGGACAGGGAAGGGACAGCCCCAGCATTTT. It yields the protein CASRSGGTGKGQPQHF.

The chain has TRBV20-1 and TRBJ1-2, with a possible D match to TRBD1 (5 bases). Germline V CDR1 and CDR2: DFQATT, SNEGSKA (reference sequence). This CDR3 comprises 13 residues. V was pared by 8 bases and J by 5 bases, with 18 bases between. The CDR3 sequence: CSSKAGWGYGYTF. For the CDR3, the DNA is TGCAGTTCTAAAGCAGGGTGGGGTTATGGCTACACCTTC.

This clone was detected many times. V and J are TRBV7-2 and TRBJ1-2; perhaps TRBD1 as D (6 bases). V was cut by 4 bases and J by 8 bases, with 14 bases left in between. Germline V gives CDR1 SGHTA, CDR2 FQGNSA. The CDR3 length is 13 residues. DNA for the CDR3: TGTGCCAGCAGCTCACAGACAGGAGAGGGCTACACCTTC. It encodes CASSSQTGEGYTF.

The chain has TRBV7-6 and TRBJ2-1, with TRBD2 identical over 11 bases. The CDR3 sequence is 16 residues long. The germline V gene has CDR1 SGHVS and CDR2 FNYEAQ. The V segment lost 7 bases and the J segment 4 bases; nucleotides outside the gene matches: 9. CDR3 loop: CASIPRTSGGYNEQFF. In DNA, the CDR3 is TGTGCCAGCATCCCCCGTACTAGCGGGGGATACAATGAGCAGTTCTTC.

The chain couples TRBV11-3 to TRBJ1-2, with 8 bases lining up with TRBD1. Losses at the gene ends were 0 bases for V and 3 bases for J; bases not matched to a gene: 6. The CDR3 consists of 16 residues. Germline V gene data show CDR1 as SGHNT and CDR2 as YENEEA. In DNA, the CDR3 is TGTGCCAGCAGCTTAGAAGGGAGACAGGGGCACTATGGCTACACCTTC. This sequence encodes CASSLEGRQGHYGYTF.

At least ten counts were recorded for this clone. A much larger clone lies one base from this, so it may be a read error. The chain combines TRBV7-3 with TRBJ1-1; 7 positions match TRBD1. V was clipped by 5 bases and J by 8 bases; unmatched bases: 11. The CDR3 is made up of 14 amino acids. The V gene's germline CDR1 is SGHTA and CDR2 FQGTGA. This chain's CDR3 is CASSPDAEGAEAFF. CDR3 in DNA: TGTGCCAGCAGCCCAGACGCGGAGGGGGCAGAAGCTTTCTTT.

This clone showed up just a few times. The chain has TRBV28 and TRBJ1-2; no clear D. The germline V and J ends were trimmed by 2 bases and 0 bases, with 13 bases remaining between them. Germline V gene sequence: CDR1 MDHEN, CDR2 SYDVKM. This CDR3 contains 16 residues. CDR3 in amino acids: CASSLIVGLSNYGYTF. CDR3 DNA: TGTGCCAGCAGTTTAATCGTGGGTCTGTCTAACTATGGCTACACCTTC.

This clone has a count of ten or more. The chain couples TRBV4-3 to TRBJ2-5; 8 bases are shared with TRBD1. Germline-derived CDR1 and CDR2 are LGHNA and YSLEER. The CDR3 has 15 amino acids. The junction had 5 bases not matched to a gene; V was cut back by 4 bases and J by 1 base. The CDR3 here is CASSPGTGTQETQYF. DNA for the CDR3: TGCGCCAGCAGCCCCGGGACAGGAACCCAAGAGACCCAGTACTTC.

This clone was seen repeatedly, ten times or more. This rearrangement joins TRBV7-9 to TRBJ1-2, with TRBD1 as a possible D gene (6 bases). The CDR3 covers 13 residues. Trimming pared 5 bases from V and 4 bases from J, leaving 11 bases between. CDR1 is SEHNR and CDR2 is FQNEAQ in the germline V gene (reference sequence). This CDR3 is CASSPTGSYGYTF. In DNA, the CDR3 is TGTGCCAGCAGCCCGACAGGCTCCTATGGCTACACCTTC.

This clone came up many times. This CDR3 is CASGLPGQDNTEAFF. Here the CDR3 DNA reads TGTGCTAGTGGCCTGCCGGGACAGGACAACACTGAAGCTTTCTTT. The genes are TRBV12-5 and TRBJ1-1; 8 bases fit TRBD1. V trimming: 6 bases; J trimming: 2 bases; junction bases outside the gene matches: 8. From germline, CDR1 is LGHNT and CDR2 FRNRAP. This CDR3 spans 15 amino acids. Based on the CDR3 plus reference TRBV12-5 and TRBJ1-1, the full variable domain is DARVTQTPRHKVTEMGQEVTMRCQPILGHNTVFWYRQTMMQGLELLAYFRNRAPLDDSGMPKDRFSAEMPDATLATLKIQPSEPRDSAVYFCASGLPGQDNTEAFFGQGTRLTVV.

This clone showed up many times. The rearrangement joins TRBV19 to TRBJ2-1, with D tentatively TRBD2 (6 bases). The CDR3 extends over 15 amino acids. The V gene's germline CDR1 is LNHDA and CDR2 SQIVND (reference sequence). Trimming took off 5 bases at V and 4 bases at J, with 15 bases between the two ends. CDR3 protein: CASSLPGLGYNEQFF. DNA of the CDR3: TGTGCCAGTAGTCTACCGGGACTGGGGTACAATGAGCAGTTCTTC.

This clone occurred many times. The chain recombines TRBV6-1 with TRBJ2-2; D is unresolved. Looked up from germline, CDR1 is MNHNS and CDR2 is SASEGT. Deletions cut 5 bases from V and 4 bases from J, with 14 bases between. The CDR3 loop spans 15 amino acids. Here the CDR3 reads CASSLFYPATGELFF. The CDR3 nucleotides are TGTGCCAGCAGTCTATTTTACCCGGCCACCGGGGAGCTGTTTTTT.

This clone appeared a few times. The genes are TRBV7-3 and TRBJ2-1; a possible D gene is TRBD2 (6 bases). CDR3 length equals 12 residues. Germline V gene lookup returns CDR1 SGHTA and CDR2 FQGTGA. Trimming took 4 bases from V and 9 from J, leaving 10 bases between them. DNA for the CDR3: TGTGCCAGCAGCTCTATTAGCGGTGAGCAGTTCTTC. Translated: CASSSISGEQFF.

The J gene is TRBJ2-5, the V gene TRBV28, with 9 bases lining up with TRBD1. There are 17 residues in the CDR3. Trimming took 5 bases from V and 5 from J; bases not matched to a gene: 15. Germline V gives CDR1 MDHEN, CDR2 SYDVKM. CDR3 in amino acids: CASSPHPYRGLGETQYF. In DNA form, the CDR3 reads TGTGCCAGCAGTCCTCACCCTTACAGGGGGCTGGGGGAGACCCAGTACTTC.

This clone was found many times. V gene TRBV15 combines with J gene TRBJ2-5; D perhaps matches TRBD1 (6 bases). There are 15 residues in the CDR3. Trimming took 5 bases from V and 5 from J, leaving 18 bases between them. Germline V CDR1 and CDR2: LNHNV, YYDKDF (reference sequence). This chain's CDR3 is CATSPGDRSTETQYF. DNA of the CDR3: TGTGCCACCAGCCCAGGGGACCGGAGTACGGAGACCCAGTACTTC.